The present T cell receptor beta chain was sequenced within a study of identical twins. Study-level points and caveats: Clonotypes of the beta chain that were abundant in cord blood carried fewer insertions (memory repertoires showed none). Without tracking the same donors, conclusions rested on cross-sectional statistical analysis.

This clonotype came up many times. Its target is unknown. Healthy Caucasians provided all donations. From germline, CDR1 is SGHRS and CDR2 YFSETQ. The CDR3 spans 12 residues. Unmatched junction bases numbered 2, after V lost 4 bases and J lost 6 bases. MiXCR, run by TCRdb on the 5' RACE reads, gives a single entry per CDR3 protein. The table records roughly 350,000 distinct CDR3 sequences, 9% to 10% of them present only once. The chain has TRBV5-1 and TRBJ2-7; 9 nucleotides agree with TRBD2. This clonotype originated in a woman in her forties or fifties in good health. Sequenced sample: naive T cells sorted from blood. CDR3 sequence: CASSQTSGEQYF. CDR3 DNA: TGCGCCAGCAGCCAGACTAGCGGCGAGCAGTACTTC.